The clone carrying this TCR beta chain occurred a few times. Its specificity is unknown. Trimming pared 2 bases from V and 6 bases from J, leaving 11 bases between. Germline values: CDR1 MDHEN, CDR2 SYDVKM. This CDR3 comprises 15 residues. Next came a second PCR, run for about 7 to 12 cycles, which used a sample-barcoded 5' primer along with a J-beta primer mix. Each CDR3 protein gets one entry after TCRdb re-called the 5' RACE reads with MiXCR. The repertoire holds about 800,000 distinct CDR3 sequences, more than 20% seen once, with approximately 4% in the top ten. The data originate from a study of blood T cells in healthy people across ages. Points from the study as a whole: Long-lived donors exceeded aged donors in naive CD4+ cells and diversity.

The sample also formed part of further work on T cells of mothers and their children.

What was sequenced was blood. The rearrangement joins TRBV28 to TRBJ1-6; no clear D gene. The sequence derives from a boy aged 5 to 17 in good health. Here the CDR3 reads CASSLRSGSNSPLHF. CDR3 DNA: TGTGCCAGCAGTTTACGGTCGGGTAGTAATTCACCCCTCCACTTT.